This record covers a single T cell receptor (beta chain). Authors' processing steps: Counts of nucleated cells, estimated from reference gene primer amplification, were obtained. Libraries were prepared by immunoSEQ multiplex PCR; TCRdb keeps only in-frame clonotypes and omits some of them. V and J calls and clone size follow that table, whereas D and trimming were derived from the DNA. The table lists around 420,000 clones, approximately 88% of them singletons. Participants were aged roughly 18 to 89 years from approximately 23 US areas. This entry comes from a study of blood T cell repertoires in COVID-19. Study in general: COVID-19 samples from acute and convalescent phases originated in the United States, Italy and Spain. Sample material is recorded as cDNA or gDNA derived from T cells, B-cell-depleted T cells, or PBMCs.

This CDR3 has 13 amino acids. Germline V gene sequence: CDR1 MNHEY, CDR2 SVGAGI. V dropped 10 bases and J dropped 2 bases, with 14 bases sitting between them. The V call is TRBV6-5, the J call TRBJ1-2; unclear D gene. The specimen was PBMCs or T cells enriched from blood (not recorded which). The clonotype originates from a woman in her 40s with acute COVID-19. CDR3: CATWAYENYGYTF. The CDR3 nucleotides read TGTGCCACCTGGGCCTACGAGAACTATGGCTACACCTTC.